The 15 T cell receptor beta chains below all came from one sample that was sequenced in a study of shared clonotypes between healthy human individuals. Sequenced by immunoSEQ multiplex PCR; TCRdb stores in-frame clones only, minus some. The data hold roughly 1,100,000 clones, with around 76% observed a single time. Sequences were obtained from memory CD4+ T cells sorted from blood. Subset specified: CD45RA-negative fraction. Receptors originate from a man aged 18 to 35 in good health.

The rearrangement links TRBV19 to TRBJ1-5; D possibly corresponds to TRBD1 (5 bases). The CDR3 contains 16 residues. Trimming stripped 2 bases from V and 0 bases from J, with 11 bases between. Germline lookup yields CDR1 LNHDA and CDR2 SQIVND (reference sequence). CDR3 in amino acids: CASSILGVYSNQPQHF. DNA of the CDR3: TGTGCCAGTAGTATATTAGGGGTTTATAGCAATCAGCCCCAGCATTTT.

The chain is built from TRBV18 and TRBJ2-7; D perhaps matches TRBD1 (6 bases). Germline V gene lookup returns CDR1 KGHSH and CDR2 LQKENI. V was pared by 0 bases and J by 4 bases, with 13 bases between. The CDR3 covers 15 residues. CDR3 loop: CASSPPSQGSYEQYF. CDR3 DNA sequence: TGTGCCAGCTCACCACCTAGTCAGGGGTCATACGAGCAGTACTTC.

The chain joins TRBV4-1 to TRBJ2-1; no clear D. V dropped 0 bases and J dropped 4 bases, with 13 bases sitting between them. Germline loops: CDR1 MGHRA, CDR2 YSYEKL. The length of the CDR3 is 16 residues. The CDR3 region is CASSQERLGAYNEQFF. The CDR3 DNA follows: TGCGCCAGCAGCCAAGAGCGCCTAGGAGCGTACAATGAGCAGTTCTTC.

The chain has TRBV9 and TRBJ2-7, with 9 bases that match TRBD2. This CDR3 comprises 15 residues. Trimming removed 0 bases from V and 2 bases from J; junction bases left unmatched: 3. CDR1 SGDLS and CDR2 YYNGEE come from the germline V gene. CDR3: CASSVGGGGAYEQYF. As DNA, the CDR3 is TGTGCCAGCAGCGTAGGAGGCGGGGGGGCCTACGAGCAGTACTTC.

The rearrangement uses TRBV30 and TRBJ2-5; D is unresolved. Trimming stripped 2 bases from V and 4 bases from J, with 11 bases between. This CDR3 has 13 amino acids. The V gene's germline CDR1 is GTSNPN and CDR2 SVGIG (reference sequence). CDR3 DNA sequence: TGTGCCTGGAGTAAACGACGGATAGAGACCCAGTACTTC. Translated, it gives CAWSKRRIETQYF.

This chain joins TRBV6-6 and TRBJ2-7; D assignment may be TRBD1 or TRBD2 (5 bases each). Trimming took 6 bases from V and 3 from J, leaving 15 bases between them. This CDR3 is built from 14 residues. The V gene's germline CDR1 is MNHNY and CDR2 SVGAGI (reference sequence). DNA of the CDR3: TGTGCCAGCAGGAGGGACGGTCAGAACTACGAGCAGTACTTC. Amino acid sequence: CASRRDGQNYEQYF.

The chain recombines TRBV6-1 with TRBJ2-1; 8 bases line up with TRBD2. Germline values: CDR1 MNHNS, CDR2 SASEGT. The V segment lost 4 bases and the J segment 10 bases; nucleotides outside the gene matches: 21. The CDR3 loop spans 18 amino acids. DNA for the CDR3: TGTGCCAGCAGTGGGCCCCTATTTAACGGGAGGGCCAACGGGGAGCAGTTCTTC. Protein product: CASSGPLFNGRANGEQFF.

The chain combines TRBV30 with TRBJ1-4; D is uncertain. CDR3 length equals 10 residues. Germline values: CDR1 GTSNPN, CDR2 SVGIG (reference sequence). Trimming left V 5 bases short and J 8 bases short, with 6 bases between. In DNA form, the CDR3 reads TGTGCCTGGGGCAGGGAAAAACTGTTTTTT. It codes for CAWGREKLFF.

This sequence joins TRBV29-1 and TRBJ2-1, with 7 bases matching TRBD2. J lost 8 bases, V lost 6 bases, and 10 bases had no gene match. The CDR3 sequence is 13 residues long. From germline, CDR1 is SQVTM and CDR2 ANQGSEA. The CDR3 reads CSVERGSTHEQFF. CDR3 coding DNA: TGCAGCGTAGAGCGGGGATCCACCCATGAGCAGTTCTTC.

The V call is TRBV12-5, the J call TRBJ2-3, with 8 bases that match TRBD2. Germline CDR1 LGHNT, CDR2 FRNRAP. The CDR3 spans 15 residues. J was trimmed by 6 bases and V by 0 bases; bases with no gene match: 5. CDR3 region: CASGLVGGGTDTQYF. CDR3 in DNA: TGTGCTAGTGGTTTGGTAGGCGGGGGGACGGATACGCAGTATTTT.

This chain uses TRBV6-1 with TRBJ2-7; no clear D. The CDR3 extends over 14 amino acids. Germline V gene data show CDR1 as MNHNS and CDR2 as SASEGT. Between the trimmed V and J ends, which lost 6 bases and 3 bases, there was a span of 15 bases. CDR3 coding DNA: TGTGCCAGCAGCGCCCTTCAGACCGTCTACGAGCAGTACTTC. Encoded protein: CASSALQTVYEQYF.

The CDR3: CASSQVTGLYGYTF. CDR3 bases: TGTGCCAGCAGCCAAGTTACCGGGCTCTATGGCTACACCTTC. The V call is TRBV14, the J call TRBJ1-2; D is uncertain. CDR3 length equals 14 residues. Trimming stripped 1 base from V and 4 bases from J, with 10 bases between. Germline V gives CDR1 SGHDN, CDR2 FVKESK.

This clone was counted once. This chain joins TRBV18 and TRBJ2-2, with 7 bases identical to TRBD1. CDR1 and CDR2 from the germline V gene are KGHSH and LQKENI. There are 14 residues in the CDR3. With 8 bases clipped from V and 2 bases from J, the junction kept 5 bases outside the gene matches. DNA of the CDR3: TGTGCCAGCACCGGGACAGCCAACACCGGGGAGCTGTTTTTT. It translates to CASTGTANTGELFF. The variable domain in full, completed from reference TRBV18 and TRBJ2-2, reads NAGVMQNPRHLVRRRGQEARLRCSPMKGHSHVYWYRQLPEEGLKFMVYLQKENIIDESGMPKERFSAEFPKEGPSILRIQQVVRGDSAAYFCASTGTANTGELFFGEGSRLTVL.

This clone was detected only once. J is TRBJ1-1 and V is TRBV9, with no clear D. The V gene lost 0 bases and the J gene lost 0 bases, with 3 bases spanning the gap. The CDR3 length is 13 residues. The germline CDR1 and CDR2 sequences are SGDLS and YYNGEE. The CDR3 protein is CASSVEMNTEAFF. CDR3 sequence (DNA): TGTGCCAGCAGCGTAGAAATGAACACTGAAGCTTTCTTT.

The rearrangement links TRBV5-1 to TRBJ1-2; D ambiguous. This CDR3 contains 13 residues. The V gene lost 1 base and the J gene lost 4 bases, with 8 bases spanning the gap. Per the germline V gene, CDR1 is SGHRS and CDR2 is YFSETQ. CDR3 DNA sequence: TGCGCCAGCAGCTTGTCGGAGGTCTATGGCTACACCTTC. Translated, it gives CASSLSEVYGYTF.